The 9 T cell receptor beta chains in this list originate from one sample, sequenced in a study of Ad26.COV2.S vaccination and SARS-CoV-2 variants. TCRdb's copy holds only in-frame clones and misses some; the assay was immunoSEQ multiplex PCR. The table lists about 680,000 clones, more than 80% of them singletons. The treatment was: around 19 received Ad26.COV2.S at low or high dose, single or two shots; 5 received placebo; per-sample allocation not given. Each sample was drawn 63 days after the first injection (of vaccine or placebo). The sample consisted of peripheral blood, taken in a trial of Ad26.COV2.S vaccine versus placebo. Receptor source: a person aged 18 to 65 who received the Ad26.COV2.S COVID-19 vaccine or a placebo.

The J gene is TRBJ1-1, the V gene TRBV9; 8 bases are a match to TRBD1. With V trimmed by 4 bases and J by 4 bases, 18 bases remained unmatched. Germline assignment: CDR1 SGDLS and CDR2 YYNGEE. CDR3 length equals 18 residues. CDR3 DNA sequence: TGTGCCAGCAGCTTCTCTAGGACAGGGTGTCGGTTCAGCACTGAAGCTTTCTTT. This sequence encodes CASSFSRTGCRFSTEAFF.

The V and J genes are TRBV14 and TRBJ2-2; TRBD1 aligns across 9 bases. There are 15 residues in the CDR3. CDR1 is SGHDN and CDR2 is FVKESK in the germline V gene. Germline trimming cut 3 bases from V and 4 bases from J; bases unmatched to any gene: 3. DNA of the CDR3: TGTGCCAGCAGCCAGACAGGGGGTGCCACCGGGGAGCTGTTTTTT. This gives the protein CASSQTGGATGELFF.

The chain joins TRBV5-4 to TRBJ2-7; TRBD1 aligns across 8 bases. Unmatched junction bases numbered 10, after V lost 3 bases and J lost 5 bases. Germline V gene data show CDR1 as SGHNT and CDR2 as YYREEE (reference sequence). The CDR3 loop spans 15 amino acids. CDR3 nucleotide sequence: TGTGCCAGCAGCTCCCGGGACAGGTGGACCCACGAGCAGTACTTC. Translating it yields CASSSRDRWTHEQYF.

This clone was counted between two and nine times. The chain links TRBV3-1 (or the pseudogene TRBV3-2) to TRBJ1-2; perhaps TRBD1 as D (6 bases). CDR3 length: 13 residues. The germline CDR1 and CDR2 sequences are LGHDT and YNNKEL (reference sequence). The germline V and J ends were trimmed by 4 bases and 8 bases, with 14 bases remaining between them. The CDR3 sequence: CASSLGGFGGYTF. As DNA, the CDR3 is TGTGCCAGCAGCCTAGGGGGGTTCGGAGGCTACACCTTC.

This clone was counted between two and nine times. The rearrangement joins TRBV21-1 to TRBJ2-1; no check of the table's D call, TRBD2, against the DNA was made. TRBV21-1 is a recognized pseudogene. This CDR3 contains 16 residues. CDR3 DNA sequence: TGTGCCAGCAGCAAAGCGCGCCCCTCCGAGGACAATGAGCAGTTCTTC. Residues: CASSKARPSEDNEQFF.

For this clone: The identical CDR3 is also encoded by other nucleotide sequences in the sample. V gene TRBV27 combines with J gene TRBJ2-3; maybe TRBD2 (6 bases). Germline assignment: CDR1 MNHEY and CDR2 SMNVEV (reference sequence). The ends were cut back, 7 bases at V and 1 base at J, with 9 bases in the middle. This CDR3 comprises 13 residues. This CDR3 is CASKASGTDTQYF. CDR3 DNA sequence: TGTGCCAGCAAAGCTAGCGGCACAGATACGCAGTATTTT.

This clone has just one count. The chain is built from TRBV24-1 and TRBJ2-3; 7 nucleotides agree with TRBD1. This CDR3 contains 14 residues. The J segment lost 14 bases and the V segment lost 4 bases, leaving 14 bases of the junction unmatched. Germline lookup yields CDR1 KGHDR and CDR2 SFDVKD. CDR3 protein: CATSDLPQGEPRYF. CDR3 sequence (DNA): TGTGCCACCAGTGACCTCCCCCAGGGGGAACCAAGGTATTTT.

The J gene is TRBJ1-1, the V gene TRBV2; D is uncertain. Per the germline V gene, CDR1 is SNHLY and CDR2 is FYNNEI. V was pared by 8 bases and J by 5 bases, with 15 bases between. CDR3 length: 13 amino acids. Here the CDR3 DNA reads TGTGCCAGCGGTTGGGCCCGAGCAACTGAAGCTTTCTTT. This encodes CASGWARATEAFF.

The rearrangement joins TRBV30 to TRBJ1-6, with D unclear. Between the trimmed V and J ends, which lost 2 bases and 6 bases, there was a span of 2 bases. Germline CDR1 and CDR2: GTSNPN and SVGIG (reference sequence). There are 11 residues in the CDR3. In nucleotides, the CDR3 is TGTGCCTGGAGTTTTAATTCACCCCTCCACTTT. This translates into CAWSFNSPLHF.